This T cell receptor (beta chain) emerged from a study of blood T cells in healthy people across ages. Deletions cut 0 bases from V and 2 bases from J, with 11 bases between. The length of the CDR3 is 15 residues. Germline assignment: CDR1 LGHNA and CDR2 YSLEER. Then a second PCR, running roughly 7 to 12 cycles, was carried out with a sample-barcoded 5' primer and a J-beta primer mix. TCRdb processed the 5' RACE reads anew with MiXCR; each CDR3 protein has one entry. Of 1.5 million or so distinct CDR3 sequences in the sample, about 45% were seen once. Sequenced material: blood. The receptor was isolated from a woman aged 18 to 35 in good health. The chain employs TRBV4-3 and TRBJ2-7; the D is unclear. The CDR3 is CASSQDTGFPYEQYF. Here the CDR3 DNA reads TGCGCCAGCAGCCAAGATACCGGTTTTCCCTACGAGCAGTACTTC.